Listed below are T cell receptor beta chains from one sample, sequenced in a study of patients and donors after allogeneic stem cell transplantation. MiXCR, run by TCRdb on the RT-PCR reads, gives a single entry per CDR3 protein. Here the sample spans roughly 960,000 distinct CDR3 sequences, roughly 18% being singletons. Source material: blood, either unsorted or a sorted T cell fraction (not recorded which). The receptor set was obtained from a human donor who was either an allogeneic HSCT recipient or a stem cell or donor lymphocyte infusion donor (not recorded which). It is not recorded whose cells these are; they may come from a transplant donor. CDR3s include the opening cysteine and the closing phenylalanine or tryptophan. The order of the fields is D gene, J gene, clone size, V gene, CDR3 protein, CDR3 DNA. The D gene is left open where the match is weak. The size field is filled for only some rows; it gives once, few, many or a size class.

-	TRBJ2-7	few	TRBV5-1	CASSFNRGSEQYF	TGCGCCAGCAGCTTTAACCGGGGAAGCGAGCAGTACTTC
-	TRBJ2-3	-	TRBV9	CASSGSGVRGRTDTQYF	TGTGCCAGCAGCGGATCGGGGGTGCGGGGGCGCACAGATACGCAGTATTTT
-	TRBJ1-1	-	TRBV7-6	CASSRLPGQQNTEAFF	TGTGCCAGCAGCCGACTCCCGGGGCAGCAGAACACTGAAGCTTTCTTT
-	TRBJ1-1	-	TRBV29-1	CSVEVRQGSTEAFF	TGCAGCGTTGAAGTAAGGCAGGGTAGCACTGAAGCTTTCTTT
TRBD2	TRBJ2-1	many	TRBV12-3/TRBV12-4	CASSLARSGGTRKQFF	TGTGCCAGCAGTTTAGCGCGGAGCGGGGGGACCCGTAAGCAGTTCTTC
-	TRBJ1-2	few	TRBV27	CASVKAGGQRQYGYTF	TGTGCCAGCGTTAAGGCGGGGGGGCAGCGTCAATATGGCTACACCTTC
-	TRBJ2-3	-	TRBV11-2	CASSPRVQYF	TGTGCCAGCAGCCCTCGGGTGCAGTATTTT
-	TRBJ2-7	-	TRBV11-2	CASSLAELSYEQYF	TGTGCCAGCAGCTTAGCTGAACTCTCCTACGAGCAGTACTTC
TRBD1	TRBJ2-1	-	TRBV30	CASYPGQGAAEQFF	TGTGCCTCATACCCCGGACAGGGGGCGGCTGAGCAGTTCTTC
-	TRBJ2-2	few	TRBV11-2	CASSLTEFTFAGELFF	TGTGCCAGCAGCTTGACGGAATTTACGTTCGCCGGGGAGCTGTTTTTT
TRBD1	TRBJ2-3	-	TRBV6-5	CASSYLGQERADTQYF	TGTGCCAGCAGTTACCTTGGACAGGAACGGGCAGATACGCAGTATTTT
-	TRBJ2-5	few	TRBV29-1	CSGEVDRPSSRPQYF	TGCAGCGGTGAGGTAGACAGGCCGTCCAGCAGGCCCCAGTACTTC
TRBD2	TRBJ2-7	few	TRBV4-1	CASSPQLAGVSYEQYF	TGCGCCAGCAGCCCTCAATTAGCGGGAGTCTCCTACGAGCAGTACTTC
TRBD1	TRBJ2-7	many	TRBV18	CASSSRDSSYEQYF	TGTGCCAGCAGCTCCCGGGACAGCTCCTACGAGCAGTACTTC
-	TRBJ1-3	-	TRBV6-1	CASRQARSSGNTIYF	TGTGCCAGCAGGCAGGCACGGAGCTCTGGAAACACCATATATTTT
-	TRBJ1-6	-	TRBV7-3	CASSLREAYNSPLHF	TGTGCCAGCAGCTTAAGAGAGGCCTATAATTCACCCCTCCACTTT
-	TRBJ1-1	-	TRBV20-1	CSARGGRTEAFF	TGCAGTGCTAGGGGGGGGCGGACTGAAGCTTTCTTT
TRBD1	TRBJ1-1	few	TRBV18	CASSPLAGQGLSAFF	TGTGCCAGCTCACCACTAGCGGGACAGGGTTTGTCAGCTTTCTTT
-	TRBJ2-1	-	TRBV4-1	CASSQEFESGINEQFF	TGCGCCAGCAGCCAAGAATTCGAATCGGGGATCAATGAGCAGTTCTTC
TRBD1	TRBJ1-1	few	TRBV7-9	CASSLGDRGETEAFF	TGTGCCAGCAGCTTAGGAGACAGGGGGGAAACTGAAGCTTTCTTT
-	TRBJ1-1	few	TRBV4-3	CASSQNPGKTGEAFF	TGCGCCAGCAGCCAAAATCCGGGGAAAACGGGTGAAGCTTTCTTT
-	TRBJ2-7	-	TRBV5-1	CASSLEGNPGYEQYF	TGCGCCAGCAGCTTGGAGGGAAACCCCGGTTACGAGCAGTACTTC
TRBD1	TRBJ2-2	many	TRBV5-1	CASSLDRGRTGELFF	TGCGCCAGCAGCTTGGACAGGGGACGAACCGGGGAGCTGTTTTTT
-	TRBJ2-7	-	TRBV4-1	CASSHRQVLDEQYF	TGCGCCAGCAGCCACCGACAGGTCTTAGACGAGCAGTACTTC
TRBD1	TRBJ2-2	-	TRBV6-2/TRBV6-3	CASRIFRNTGGYTGELFF	TGTGCCAGCAGAATCTTCCGGAATACAGGGGGTTACACCGGGGAGCTGTTTTTT
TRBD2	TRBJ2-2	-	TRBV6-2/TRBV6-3	CASSSQREGAGELFF	TGTGCCAGCAGTTCCCAGCGGGAGGGGGCCGGGGAGCTGTTTTTT
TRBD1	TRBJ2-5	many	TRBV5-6	CASSFPRDSQETQYF	TGTGCCAGCAGCTTTCCCCGGGACAGTCAAGAGACCCAGTACTTC
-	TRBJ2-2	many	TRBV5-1	CASSLTNTGELFF	TGTGCCAGCAGTTTAACGAACACCGGGGAGCTGTTTTTT
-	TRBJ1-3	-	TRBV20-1	CSAAPGGSLHSGNTIYF	TGCAGTGCCGCGCCGGGGGGCAGCCTCCACTCTGGAAACACCATATATTTT
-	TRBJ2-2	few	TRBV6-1	CASRTTGNTGELFF	TGTGCCAGCAGGACAACAGGGAACACCGGGGAGCTGTTTTTT
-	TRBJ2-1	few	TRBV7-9	CASSFDEQFF	TGTGCCAGCAGCTTTGATGAGCAGTTCTTC
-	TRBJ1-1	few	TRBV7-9	CASSFASMNTEAFF	TGTGCCAGCAGCTTTGCCAGCATGAACACTGAAGCTTTCTTT
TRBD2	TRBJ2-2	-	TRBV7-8	CASSPAGERTGELFF	TGTGCCAGCAGCCCAGCGGGAGAGCGAACCGGGGAGCTGTTTTTT
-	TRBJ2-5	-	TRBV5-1	CASSLSPQDHQETQYF	TGCGCCAGCAGCTTGAGTCCGCAGGACCACCAAGAGACCCAGTACTTC
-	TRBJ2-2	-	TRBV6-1	CASTPLVSTANGNTGELFF	TGTGCCAGCACACCCTTGGTTTCGACGGCTAACGGTAACACCGGGGAGCTGTTTTTT
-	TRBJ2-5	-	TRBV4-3	CASSPGTLGVLETQYF	TGCGCCAGCAGCCCTGGGACCCTGGGGGTTTTGGAGACCCAGTACTTC
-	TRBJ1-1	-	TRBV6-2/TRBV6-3	CASSRSSAEAFF	TGTGCCAGCAGCCGATCAAGTGCTGAAGCTTTCTTT
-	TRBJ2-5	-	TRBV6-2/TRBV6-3	CASSYGTSQETQYF	TGTGCCAGCAGTTACGGTACCAGCCAAGAGACCCAGTACTTC
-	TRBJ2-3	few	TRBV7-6	CASKQQGAGTDTQYF	TGTGCCAGCAAGCAACAGGGTGCTGGCACAGATACGCAGTATTTT
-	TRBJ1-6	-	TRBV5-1	CASSSSPYNSPLHF	TGCGCCAGCAGCTCGAGTCCCTATAATTCACCCCTCCACTTT
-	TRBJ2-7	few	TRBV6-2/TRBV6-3	CASCRGSYEQYF	TGTGCCAGCTGCAGGGGTTCCTACGAGCAGTACTTC
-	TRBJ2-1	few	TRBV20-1	CSAGPLGAYYNEQFF	TGCAGTGCAGGCCCCCTTGGGGCGTACTACAATGAGCAGTTCTTC
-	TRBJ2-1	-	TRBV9	CASSVEEWFHEQFF	TGTGCCAGCAGCGTAGAAGAATGGTTCCATGAGCAGTTCTTC
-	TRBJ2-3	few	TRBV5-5	CASSRAPDTQYF	TGTGCCAGCAGCAGGGCCCCAGATACGCAGTATTTT
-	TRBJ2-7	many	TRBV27	CASKVGRLSSYEQYF	TGTGCCAGCAAGGTGGGGCGCCTTTCCTCCTACGAGCAGTACTTC
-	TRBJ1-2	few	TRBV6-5	CASSFNPGINYGYTF	TGTGCCAGCAGTTTTAATCCGGGGATTAACTATGGCTACACCTTC
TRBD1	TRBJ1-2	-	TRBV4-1	CASSQADRAGYTF	TGCGCCAGCAGCCAAGCAGACAGGGCTGGCTACACCTTC
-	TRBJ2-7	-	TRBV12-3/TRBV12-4	CASSFAAYDEQYF	TGTGCCAGCAGTTTCGCCGCGTATGACGAGCAGTACTTC
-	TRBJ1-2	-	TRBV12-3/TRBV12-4	CASSFGHNYGYTF	TGTGCCAGCAGTTTTGGTCATAACTATGGCTACACCTTC
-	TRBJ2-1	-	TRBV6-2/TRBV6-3	CASWGSSYNEQFF	TGTGCCAGCTGGGGTAGCTCCTACAATGAGCAGTTCTTC
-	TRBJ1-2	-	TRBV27	CASSLRRTENGYTF	TGTGCCAGCAGTTTAAGGAGGACAGAGAACGGCTACACCTTC
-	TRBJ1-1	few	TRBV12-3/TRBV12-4	CASSLGLITEAFF	TGTGCCAGCAGTTTAGGGCTGATCACTGAAGCTTTCTTT